This is a list of T cell receptor beta chains from one sample in a study of blood T cell repertoires in COVID-19. TCRdb's table, derived via immunoSEQ multiplex PCR, lists solely in-frame clones and lacks some. The table lists about 110,000 clones, roughly 70% of them singletons. Sequenced: peripheral blood. The receptors were gathered from a woman in her 40s with acute or convalescent COVID-19. The CDR3 runs from the conserved cysteine through the conserved F or W. D genes are given only for firm matches. For some rows the clone size is stated as once, few or many, or as a class when expanded; others skip it.

DNA: TGTGCCAGCAGTGAAGTGTCAGATCCGAACACCGGGGAGCTGTTTTTT; CDR3: CASSEVSDPNTGELFF; J: TRBJ2-2; size: .; D: .; V: TRBV6-1
DNA: TGTGCCAGTAGTCCTGGGACAGGCAATCAGCCCCAGCATTTT; CDR3: CASSPGTGNQPQHF; J: TRBJ1-5; size: few; D: TRBD1; V: TRBV19
DNA: TGTGCCAGTAGACCCCGGTCTAGCGGGGGTAGCACAGATACGCAGTATTTT; CDR3: CASRPRSSGGSTDTQYF; J: TRBJ2-3; size: .; D: TRBD2; V: TRBV19
DNA: TGTGCCAGTAATGGGGGGTCTGAAGGCTACACCTTC; CDR3: CASNGGSEGYTF; J: TRBJ1-2; size: .; D: .; V: TRBV19
DNA: TGTGCCAGTGGGGAGGGCGCCTACTACGAGCAGTACTTC; CDR3: CASGEGAYYEQYF; J: TRBJ2-7; size: .; D: TRBD2; V: TRBV7-9
DNA: TGTGCCAGCAGCCCCCTGGGGGGCCAAGAGACCCAGTACTTC; CDR3: CASSPLGGQETQYF; J: TRBJ2-5; size: .; D: .; V: TRBV7-2
DNA: TGTGCCATCAGTGAGTCGGCTAGCGGGGCCTTTGATGAGCAGTTCTTC; CDR3: CAISESASGAFDEQFF; J: TRBJ2-1; size: .; D: TRBD2; V: TRBV10-3
DNA: TGTGCCAGCAGTGAGGGCGGGTTCACAGATACGCAGTATTTT; CDR3: CASSEGGFTDTQYF; J: TRBJ2-3; size: .; D: .; V: TRBV6-4
DNA: TGTGCCAGCAGCTTATCCGGGACTAGCGGGGCGTACAATGAGCAGTTCTTC; CDR3: CASSLSGTSGAYNEQFF; J: TRBJ2-1; size: few; D: TRBD2; V: TRBV7-2
DNA: TGTGCCAGCAGCTTAGGGATTGACAGGCGGCAAGAGACCCAGTACTTC; CDR3: CASSLGIDRRQETQYF; J: TRBJ2-5; size: .; D: .; V: TRBV11-2
DNA: TGCGCCAGCAGCCCCTGGCAGGGCGGGGGAGAGACCCAGTACTTC; CDR3: CASSPWQGGGETQYF; J: TRBJ2-5; size: few; D: TRBD2; V: TRBV5-1
DNA: TGTGCCAGTAGTCCGCCGCGAGGGAGCGGCACAGATACGCAGTATTTT; CDR3: CASSPPRGSGTDTQYF; J: TRBJ2-3; size: .; D: .; V: TRBV19
DNA: TGTGCCAGCAGTTTATCCGGACAGGGGGAGGGCACCGGGGAGCTGTTTTTT; CDR3: CASSLSGQGEGTGELFF; J: TRBJ2-2; size: .; D: TRBD1; V: TRBV28
DNA: TGCGCCAGCAGCTTGGCCGCGACAGGACTTTACGAGCAGTACTTC; CDR3: CASSLAATGLYEQYF; J: TRBJ2-7; size: .; D: .; V: TRBV5-1
DNA: TGTGCCAGCAGTGAGACCCAGGGGACCGGGGAGCTGTTTTTT; CDR3: CASSETQGTGELFF; J: TRBJ2-2; size: .; D: .; V: TRBV25-1
DNA: TGTGCCAGCAGTGTCGGGGGGGAGAGAGATACGCAGTATTTT; CDR3: CASSVGGERDTQYF; J: TRBJ2-3; size: .; D: TRBD2; V: TRBV6-4
DNA: TGTGCCAGCTCACCCACTAGCGGGGGCACTTATTCTGAGCAGTTCTTC; CDR3: CASSPTSGGTYSEQFF; J: TRBJ2-1; size: .; D: TRBD2; V: TRBV18
DNA: TGCAGCGCTATACCCGGGACAGGGGTAGATACGCAGTATTTT; CDR3: CSAIPGTGVDTQYF; J: TRBJ2-3; size: .; D: TRBD1; V: TRBV29-1
DNA: TGTGCCAGCAGTGAATCGGGGATCGGTGGGGATGAGCAGTTCTTC; CDR3: CASSESGIGGDEQFF; J: TRBJ2-1; size: .; D: .; V: TRBV6-1
DNA: TGTGCCACTCGACTTAACTATGGCTACACCTTC; CDR3: CATRLNYGYTF; J: TRBJ1-2; size: .; D: .; V: TRBV6-6
DNA: TGTGCCACCAGCCCCAATCCCGGGGCCGGGGAGCTGTTTTTT; CDR3: CATSPNPGAGELFF; J: TRBJ2-2; size: .; D: .; V: TRBV15
DNA: TGTGCCAGCAGCCCCCGGGCGACAGGGGGAAACTATGGCTACACCTTC; CDR3: CASSPRATGGNYGYTF; J: TRBJ1-2; size: .; D: TRBD1; V: TRBV7-3
DNA: TGCGCCAGCAGTGAGTCGGGGTACTGGACTAGCGGGGAAGTAACAGATACGCAGTATTTT; CDR3: CASSESGYWTSGEVTDTQYF; J: TRBJ2-3; size: .; D: TRBD2; V: TRBV10-1
DNA: TGTGCCAGCAGCCAAGTATCTACGCAGTATTTT; CDR3: CASSQVSTQYF; J: TRBJ2-3; size: once; D: .; V: TRBV3-1/TRBV3-2
DNA: TGTGCCAGCAGCCCTAGCGGGGGCGGGTTCTACGAGCAGTACTTC; CDR3: CASSPSGGGFYEQYF; J: TRBJ2-7; size: .; D: TRBD2; V: TRBV7-9
DNA: TGTGCCAGCAGCCCCTCACCGGGACTAGCGAGCACAGATACGCAGTATTTT; CDR3: CASSPSPGLASTDTQYF; J: TRBJ2-3; size: .; D: TRBD2; V: TRBV11-2
DNA: TGTGCCAGCGAGGGACAGGGGGTTTATGGCTACACCTTC; CDR3: CASEGQGVYGYTF; J: TRBJ1-2; size: once; D: TRBD1; V: TRBV10-3
DNA: TGTGCCAGCAGCTTCCCTAGGGAGACCCAGTACTTC; CDR3: CASSFPRETQYF; J: TRBJ2-5; size: .; D: .; V: TRBV5-4
DNA: TGTGCCAGCAGATCCGGGGGGGCCGCCGGGGAGCTGTTTTTT; CDR3: CASRSGGAAGELFF; J: TRBJ2-2; size: .; D: TRBD2; V: TRBV6-5